The source of this T cell receptor (beta chain) is a study of blood T cell repertoires in COVID-19. Study context: The cDNA or gDNA used as material had been derived from T cells, B-cell-depleted T cells, or PBMCs.

V shed 2 bases and J 2 bases; nucleotides not matched to a gene: 10. The CDR3 has 17 residues. Germline V lookup: CDR1 SNHLY, CDR2 FYNNEI. Some clones are missing from TCRdb's copy, which holds only in-frame ones; the method was immunoSEQ multiplex PCR. In the table there are 200,000 to 250,000 clones, roughly 85% of which are singletons. The sequence was collected from a man in his forties or fifties with acute or convalescent COVID-19. J is TRBJ1-1 and V is TRBV2, with 8 bases matching TRBD1. The specimen sequenced was peripheral blood. DNA of the CDR3: TGTGCCAGCAGTGAATTTGGGGGACAGGCTCGAAACACTGAAGCTTTCTTT. The encoded protein is CASSEFGGQARNTEAFF.